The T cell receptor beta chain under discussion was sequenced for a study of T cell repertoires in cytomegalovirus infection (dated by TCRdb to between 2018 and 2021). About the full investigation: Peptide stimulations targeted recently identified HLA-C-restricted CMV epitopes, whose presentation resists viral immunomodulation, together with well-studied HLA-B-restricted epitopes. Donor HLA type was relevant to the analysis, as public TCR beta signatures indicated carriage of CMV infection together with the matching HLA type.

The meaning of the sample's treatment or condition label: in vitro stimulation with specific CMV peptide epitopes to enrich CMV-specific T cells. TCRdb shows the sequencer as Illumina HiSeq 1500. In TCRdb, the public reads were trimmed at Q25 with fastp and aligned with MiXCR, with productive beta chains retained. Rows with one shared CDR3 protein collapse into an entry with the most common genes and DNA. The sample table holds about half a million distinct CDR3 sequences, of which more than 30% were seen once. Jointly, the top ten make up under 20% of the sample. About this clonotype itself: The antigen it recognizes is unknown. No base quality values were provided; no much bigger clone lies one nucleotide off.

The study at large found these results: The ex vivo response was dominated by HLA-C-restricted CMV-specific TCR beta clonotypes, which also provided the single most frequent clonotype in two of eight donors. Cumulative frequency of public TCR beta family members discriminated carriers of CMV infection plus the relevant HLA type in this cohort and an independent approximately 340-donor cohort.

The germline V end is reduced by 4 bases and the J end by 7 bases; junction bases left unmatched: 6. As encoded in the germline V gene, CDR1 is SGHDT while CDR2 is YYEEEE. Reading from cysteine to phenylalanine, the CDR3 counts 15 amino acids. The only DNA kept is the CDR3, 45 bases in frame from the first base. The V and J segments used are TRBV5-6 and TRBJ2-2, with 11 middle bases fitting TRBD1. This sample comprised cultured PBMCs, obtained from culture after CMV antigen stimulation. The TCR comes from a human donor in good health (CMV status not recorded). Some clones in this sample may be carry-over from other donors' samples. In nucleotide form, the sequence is TGTGCCAGCAGCCTGGACAGGGGGCGTGGCGGGGAGCTGTTTTTT. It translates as CASSLDRGRGGELFF.